Only a few counts were recorded for the clone carrying this TCR beta chain. Trimming shortened V by 8 bases and J by 5 bases, and 6 bases separated the two germline ends. The CDR3 loop spans 10 amino acids. The germline V gene has CDR1 MNHEY and CDR2 SVGAGI. These data are taken from a study of Graves' ophthalmopathy and Graves' hyperthyroidism. Amplification of the TCR beta CDR3 regions used RNA transcripts (as template). First-round RT-PCR used HTBI primers; second-round multiplex PCR followed. TCRdb analysed the multiplex PCR reads with MiXCR anew, one entry per CDR3 protein. The sample includes some 250,000 distinct CDR3 sequences, 45% of them seen just once.

The TCR sequence derives from an adult man with Graves' ophthalmopathy. The chain links TRBV6-5 to TRBJ2-5; D gene uncertain. The sample taken for sequencing was peripheral blood. Here the CDR3 DNA reads TGTGCCAGCGGTGGGGAGACCCAGTACTTC. Its translation: CASGGETQYF.